The clone carrying this T cell receptor beta chain is a singleton in its sample. The sample comes from a study of blood T cell repertoires in COVID-19. Study as a whole: Researchers got acute and convalescent COVID-19 samples from the United States, Italy and Spain. Sources were T cells, B-cell-depleted T cells, or PBMCs; the material itself was cDNA or gDNA.

Study processing details: Estimated nucleated cell counts came from reference gene primer amplification. TCRdb keeps only in-frame clones here, not all; method: immunoSEQ multiplex PCR. Clonal size and the V and J genes are those of that table, whereas D and trimming came from the DNA. Among fewer than 250,000 clones, 88% were seen once, and the ten largest hold approximately 15%. The clonotype originates from a woman between 45 and 65 years old with acute COVID-19. Sequencing used PBMCs or T cells enriched from blood (not recorded which).

Written as DNA, the CDR3 is TGTGCCAGCAGGTATGGACTAGCGCCTGTCGAGCAGTACTTC. Protein: CASRYGLAPVEQYF. The chain combines TRBV5-4 with TRBJ2-7; the match to TRBD2 covers 9 bases. This CDR3 has 14 residues. Germline V gene data show CDR1 as SGHNT and CDR2 as YYREEE (reference sequence). The ends lost 5 bases at V and 6 bases at J; junction bases unmatched: 9.